This TCR beta chain was obtained from a study of cytomegalovirus exposure and HLA in healthy donors. About the research overall: Out of 398 genotyped donors, about 81% belonged to the Caucasian-associated ancestry cluster. Study-level findings and limits: A link between a missense DCLRE1C variant and TCR beta V- and J-gene trimming emerged from a later analysis.

In regard to this clone: Its matching antigen is unknown.

Trimming removed 2 bases from V and 3 bases from J, with 7 bases in between. CDR3 size: 13 residues. Germline CDR1 reads SEHNR; CDR2 reads FQNEAQ (reference sequence). The PCR used 60 Vbeta and 13 Jbeta primers. Profiling relied on immunoSEQ multiplex PCR, and the TCRdb table lists in-frame clones only, not all of them. The sample lists 100,000 to 150,000 clones; around 78% were seen once. V gene TRBV7-9 combines with J gene TRBJ2-5, with no clear D. The sequence was collected from a woman between 50 and 59 years old in good health and CMV-seronegative. The specimen sequenced was PBMCs. The CDR3 loop is CASSLRLEETQYF. Written as DNA, the CDR3 is TGTGCCAGCAGCTTAAGGCTAGAAGAGACCCAGTACTTC. Variable domain in full (rest from reference TRBV7-9 and TRBJ2-5): DTGVSQNPRHKITKRGQNVTFRCDPISEHNRLYWYRQTLGQGPEFLTYFQNEAQLEKSRLLSDRFSAERPKGSFSTLEIQRTEQGDSAMYLCASSLRLEETQYFGPGTRLLVL.